The present entry profiles one T cell receptor beta chain with its context. Its antigen is not known. TCRdb keeps only in-frame clones here, not all; method: immunoSEQ multiplex PCR. The table shows 2 million to 2.5 million clones, with approximately 96% occurring only once. Germline values: CDR1 SGHVS, CDR2 FNYEAQ. The ends lost 3 bases at V and 4 bases at J; junction bases unmatched: 2. The CDR3 is 13 amino acids. This entry comes from a study of shared clonotypes between healthy human individuals. General study findings and limits: Among donors, sharing of clonotypes was expected to be affected by sequencing depth.

The sequenced material came from naive CD4+ T cells sorted from blood. Subset given: CD45RA+ positively selected. V is TRBV7-6 and J is TRBJ2-5; the match to TRBD2 covers 7 bases. The origin of this receptor is a man aged 18 to 30 in good health. The CDR3 loop reads CASSLAGVETQYF. Written as DNA, the CDR3 is TGTGCCAGCAGCTTGGCGGGGGTAGAGACCCAGTACTTC.